The rows below give T cell receptor beta chains drawn from one sample of a study of neoadjuvant anti-PD-1 for oral cavity cancer. Sequencing used immunoSEQ multiplex PCR; TCRdb keeps in-frame clones, though not all of them. The sample records about 14,000 clones, over 55% being singletons. Sequencing used PBMCs, obtained before nivolumab (anti-PD-1) treatment. The receptor set was obtained from a person between 35 and 79 years old with oral cavity squamous cell carcinoma. Both conserved end residues are part of each CDR3.

TRBJ1-1 TRBV25-1 CASRLRTEAFF
TRBJ1-6 TRBV9 CASSGRDTSSPLHF
TRBJ2-5 TRBV4-1 CASSQVDNQETQYF
TRBJ1-1 TRBV7-8 CASRFGVNTEAFF
TRBJ2-7 TRBV7-9 CASSSTSAYEQYF
TRBJ1-2 TRBV27 CASSPAWGAGDYGYTF
TRBJ2-5 TRBV9 CASSVARGPETQYF
TRBJ2-2 TRBV5-1 CASSASGTVNTGELFF
TRBJ2-4 TRBV7-9 CASSLAGLAGTTKLNIQYF
TRBJ2-1 TRBV9 CASSVRTTDNEQFF
TRBJ2-1 TRBV30 CAWTPQGNEQFF
TRBJ1-4 TRBV5-1 CASSLGTGRGNEKLFF
TRBJ2-1 TRBV9 CASSTLQDNEQFF
TRBJ2-1 TRBV29-1 CSALNRESNNEQFF
TRBJ2-1 TRBV19 CASSAGANSYNEQFF
TRBJ1-3 TRBV5-1 CASSSGSGNTIYF
TRBJ2-3 TRBV5-4 CASSLGGQRTDTQYF
TRBJ2-2 TRBV27 CASAGGGRVPGELFF
TRBJ2-7 TRBV5-1 CASRRWGSYEQYF
TRBJ1-2 TRBV5-1 CASSLESGNYGYTF
TRBJ1-2 TRBV6-5 CATTDRAINYGYTF
TRBJ1-2 TRBV5-1 CASSFLLQKANYGYTF
TRBJ1-4 TRBV11-2 CASSLNRGNEKLFF
TRBJ1-1 TRBV7-2 CASSLWGTEAFF
TRBJ1-4 TRBV30 CAWSPGAAKLFF
TRBJ1-5 TRBV13 CASSLGDRGGQPQHF
TRBJ2-7 TRBV1 CTSSQPVLAAKECYEQYF
TRBJ1-2 TRBV2 CASSEDGALYGYTF
TRBJ2-3 TRBV30 CAWNRPSTDTQYF
TRBJ2-7 TRBV27 CASSLSVSGHLYEQYF
TRBJ1-5 TRBV4-1 CASSQTTGRWQPQHF
TRBJ2-1 TRBV10-3 CAISEEGGSYNEQFF
TRBJ1-2 TRBV15 CATSMDRLYGYTF
TRBJ2-7 TRBV7-8 CASSLASQNSRQYF
TRBJ1-2 TRBV28 CASSAGQEGYTF
TRBJ1-1 TRBV30 CAWSAHASRATEAFF
TRBJ1-2 TRBV7-3 CASSYNGGWGYTF
TRBJ2-1 TRBV10-3 CAIRTGINEQFF
TRBJ2-1 TRBV6-1 CASSDSPSGRAYEQFF
TRBJ2-2 TRBV9 CASSAREDTGELFF
TRBJ1-1 TRBV7-9 CASSPDRNGIYTEAFF
TRBJ2-2 TRBV30 CAWSVRAGELFF
TRBJ1-5 TRBV19 CASSIDRGPSNQPQHF
TRBJ2-7 TRBV10-2 CASSVFSSYEQYF
TRBJ2-1 TRBV7-9 CASSSLAGGYNEQFF
TRBJ1-5 TRBV10-3 CAISESGAPRGQPQHF
TRBJ2-7 TRBV11-2 CASSRLGQALSSEQYF
TRBJ2-1 TRBV11-2 CASSLGDRGNEQFF
TRBJ2-5 TRBV9 CASSVRNQGETQYF
TRBJ1-5 TRBV5-8 CASSQTGSNQPQHF
TRBJ2-2 TRBV7-3 CASSPTRLAGGSIGELFF
TRBJ1-2 TRBV7-2 CASSRGAGRGGYTF
TRBJ1-4 TRBV5-1 CASSGQGRNEKLFF
TRBJ1-1 TRBV10-3 CAISGVGRREAFF
TRBJ2-3 TRBV10-2 CASSSGTGIDTQYF
TRBJ1-2 TRBV19 CASSIAAGNSYGYTF
TRBJ1-1 TRBV5-5 CASSLRRGTEAFF